These T cell receptor beta chains were read from a single sample in a study of T cell repertoires in ileal Crohn's disease. TCRdb keeps only in-frame clones here, not all; method: immunoSEQ multiplex PCR. The sample includes approximately 27,000 clones, approximately 78% seen only once; the top ten take around 5.6%. The sample was ileal tissue. The receptors were gathered from an adult with Crohn's disease. CDR3s include the opening cysteine and the closing phenylalanine or tryptophan.

>TRBJ2-3|TRBV2
CASTVLGDTQYF
>TRBJ1-6|TRBV9
CASSRDSNNSPLHF
>TRBJ2-7|TRBV5-4
CASSLGTGSPYEQYF
>TRBJ1-2|TRBV27
CASSTTTGPLYGYTF
>TRBJ2-7|TRBV19
CASSSGDSPYEQYF
>TRBJ2-5|TRBV7-8
CASSLFGLARETQYF
>TRBJ1-2|TRBV5-5
CASSTGEAAFYGYTF
>TRBJ1-2|TRBV6-1
CARGGQGLGYTF
>TRBJ1-2|TRBV4-3
CASSQDLSGGSGYTF
>TRBJ1-3|TRBV6-1
CASSEPRFYSDHGNTIYF
>TRBJ2-1|TRBV5-4
CASSPERGRNNEQFF
>TRBJ2-1|TRBV6-5
CASRPEGLREQFF
>TRBJ2-3|TRBV30
CAWGPEGASTDTQYF
>TRBJ1-2|TRBV4-3
CASSHDRGYGYTF
>TRBJ1-5|TRBV6-1
CASSARRSNQPQHF
>TRBJ1-1|TRBV7-2
CASSLGREHPEAFF
>TRBJ2-7|TRBV5-1
CASSLGRVGSYEQYF
>TRBJ1-4|TRBV2
CASRWDRANEKLFF
>TRBJ2-3|TRBV15
CATSSRDRDFTDTQYF